This is a list of T cell receptor beta chains from one sample in a study of CD8+ T cells in alopecia areata. Data came from immunoSEQ multiplex PCR; TCRdb stores just in-frame clones and leaves some out. This table has over 150,000 clones, around 58% appearing once. The specimen comprised CD8+ T cells sorted from blood, sampled at week 24, from a patient treated with tofacitinib. These receptors originate from a human donor with alopecia areata. CDR3s include the opening cysteine and the closing phenylalanine or tryptophan. Each record gives: V gene, J gene, D gene, CDR3 protein. D genes are given only for firm matches.

>TRBV29-1|TRBJ1-5|TRBD1
CSVATGNNQPQHF
>TRBV6-5|TRBJ2-7|-
CASSYSTDGSYEQYF
>TRBV5-4|TRBJ2-1|-
CASTWGAGDSVSYNEQFF
>TRBV9|TRBJ1-6|-
CASSDGQSANSPLHF
>TRBV7-9|TRBJ2-1|-
CASSLDLGRGWGDEQFF
>TRBV9|TRBJ2-7|-
CRGEPYEQYF
>TRBV27|TRBJ2-7|-
CASSFYSQPYEQYF
>TRBV4-1|TRBJ1-2|TRBD1
CASSQGDRGLEGYTF
>TRBV7-2|TRBJ2-7|-
CASSLSTSYEQYF
>TRBV5-1|TRBJ2-5|-
CASSTLRTEYQETQYF
>TRBV6-5|TRBJ1-2|TRBD1
CASTGDRGYGYTF
>TRBV9|TRBJ2-7|-
CASSVNPTLGSYYEQYF
>TRBV13|TRBJ2-1|-
CASSLGGNEQFF
>TRBV4-2|TRBJ2-5|TRBD1
CASSQPRDRGQETQYF
>TRBV20-1|TRBJ2-7|-
CSASETNEQYF
>TRBV5-1|TRBJ1-4|-
CASSLGGPREKLFF